The clone carrying this T cell receptor (beta chain) has a count of ten or more. The CDR3 sequence is 12 residues long. V lost 5 bases and J lost 7, with 12 bases in between. The investigators amplified TCR beta CDR3 regions from RNA transcripts. The HTBI primer set was used in a first-round RT-PCR of the TCR CDR3. TCRdb called the multiplex PCR reads again in MiXCR, with one record for every CDR3 protein. The table lists more than 600,000 distinct CDR3 sequences, about 17% of them singletons. This record belongs to a study of T cells in Graves' hyperthyroidism and ophthalmopathy. This TCR was sampled from a young man with Graves' hyperthyroidism. V is TRBV12-3 or TRBV12-4 and J is TRBJ2-7, with no clear D. The material sequenced was blood. This chain's CDR3 is CASSPDLREQYF. In nucleotides, the CDR3 is TGTGCCAGCAGTCCAGACTTGAGGGAGCAGTACTTC.